This T cell receptor beta chain was sequenced during a study of neoadjuvant anti-PD-1 for oral cavity cancer. Study-wide context: Non-progressing patients received a fourth nivolumab dose near day 43, then surgery on days 50-56.

This clone has just a few counts. Antigen: not known. The V gene lost 3 bases and the J gene lost 0 bases, with 9 bases spanning the gap. The CDR3 runs 14 residues. Germline V lookup: CDR1 SGHNT, CDR2 YYREEE (reference sequence). Documented time point: after neoadjuvant nivolumab, at surgical resection. General study findings and limits: Only three patients per response group were TCR-analyzed; validation needed.

This table comes from immunoSEQ multiplex PCR, and its TCRdb copy is limited to in-frame clones, with some not included. There are 55,000 to 75,000 clones in the sample; around 85% occur only once, and 2.5% to 3% lies in the top ten. The specimen comprised PBMCs, sampled after nivolumab (anti-PD-1) treatment. The origin of this receptor is a person between 35 and 79 years old with oral cavity squamous cell carcinoma. The rearrangement uses TRBV5-4 and TRBJ1-1; the D is unclear. CDR3 nucleotide sequence: TGTGCCAGCAGCTCCCGGGGTTTGAACACTGAAGCTTTCTTT. The encoded protein is CASSSRGLNTEAFF. Complete variable domain (other parts from reference TRBV5-4 and TRBJ1-1): ETGVTQSPTHLIKTRGQQVTLRCSSQSGHNTVSWYQQALGQGPQFIFQYYREEENGRGNFPPRFSGLQFPNYSSELNVNALELDDSALYLCASSSRGLNTEAFFGQGTRLTVV.